Sequencing of this T cell receptor (beta chain) was carried out in a study of OX40 agonist ivuxolimab in advanced cancers. Study results and caveats: Expanded clones tended on average to be more numerous among CD8+ T cells than CD4+.

Germline CDR1 is ENHRY and CDR2 is SYGVKD. V lost 6 bases, J lost 4 bases, and 16 bases lay in between. CDR3 length: 15 residues. Turning to this clone: Its antigen is as yet unknown.

Profiling relied on immunoSEQ multiplex PCR, and the TCRdb table lists in-frame clones only, not all of them. The table has 55,000 to 70,000 clones, just under 85% seen once. Systemic immunosuppression or autoimmune disease history was grounds to exclude patients. This clonotype was sampled from an adult with an advanced solid tumor such as melanoma, head and neck, liver or kidney cancer. V gene TRBV10-3 combines with J gene TRBJ2-1; D remains ambiguous. The material was CD4+ or CD8+ T cells sorted from blood, obtained in a trial of the OX40 agonist ivuxolimab. The DNA for the CDR3 is TGTGCCATCAGAGGAGTTTCGGCACTTTACAATGAGCAGTTCTTC. Its protein is CAIRGVSALYNEQFF.